The T cell receptor (beta chain) under discussion was sequenced for a study of blood T cells in healthy people across ages. General study findings and limits: Diversity of TCR beta per million T cells declined in a roughly linear way with age. Greater diversity and more naive CD4+ cells were seen in long-lived donors than in aged donors.

Total RNA extraction produced at least 5.5 micrograms (per sample) for the study. Primers used in a second PCR of about 7 to 12 cycles were a sample-barcoded 5' primer and a J-beta primer mix. The yield of each sample was at least 3 million CDR3-containing paired-end reads. TCRdb reanalysed the 5' RACE reads using MiXCR and keeps one entry per CDR3 protein. The table includes approximately 290,000 distinct CDR3 sequences, roughly 27% detected once. A note on this clonotype: Antigen specificity is unknown.

Germline CDR1 and CDR2: MNHEY and SMNVEV (reference sequence). This CDR3 contains 17 residues. V dropped 6 bases and J dropped 0 bases, with 17 bases sitting between them. Input material: blood. The chain links TRBV27 to TRBJ1-4; the D is unclear. This TCR came from a woman between 65 and 79 years old in good health. Here the CDR3 reads CASSQRLGPATNEKLFF. The CDR3 nucleotides read TGTGCCAGCAGCCAACGGCTCGGGCCTGCAACTAATGAAAAACTGTTTTTT.